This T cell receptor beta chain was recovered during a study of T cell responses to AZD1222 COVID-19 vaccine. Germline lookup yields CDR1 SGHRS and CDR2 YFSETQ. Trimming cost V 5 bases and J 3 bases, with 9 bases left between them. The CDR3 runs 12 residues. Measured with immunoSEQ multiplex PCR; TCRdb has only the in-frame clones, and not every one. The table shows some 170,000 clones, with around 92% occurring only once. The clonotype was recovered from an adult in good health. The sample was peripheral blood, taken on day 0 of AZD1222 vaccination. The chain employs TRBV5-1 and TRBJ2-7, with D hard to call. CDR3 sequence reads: CASRGSDYEQYF. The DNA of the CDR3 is TGCGCCAGCAGGGGCTCGGACTACGAGCAGTACTTC. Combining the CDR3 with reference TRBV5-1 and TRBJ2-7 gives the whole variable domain KAGVTQTPRYLIKTRGQQVTLSCSPISGHRSVSWYQQTPGQGLQFLFEYFSETQRNKGNFPGRFSGRQFSNSRSEMNVSTLELGDSALYLCASRGSDYEQYFGPGTRLTVT.